A single sample gave rise to the 7 T cell receptor beta chains below, sequenced in a study of blood T cell repertoires in COVID-19. Assay: immunoSEQ multiplex PCR; the TCRdb copy retains only in-frame clones and omits some. The sample has about 250,000 clones, over 75% seen once. The specimen sequenced was PBMCs or T cells enriched from blood (not recorded which). The source of these receptors is a man aged 35-49 years who had recovered from COVID-19.

This clone has a single count. This sequence joins TRBV14 and TRBJ1-2, with TRBD1 identical over 8 bases. V trimming: 4 bases; J trimming: 7 bases; junction bases outside the gene matches: 5. Germline V lookup: CDR1 SGHDN, CDR2 FVKESK. CDR3 size: 13 residues. The CDR3 DNA is TGTGCCAGCAGCCTTCGACAGGGGTCTGGCTACACCTTC. This gives the protein CASSLRQGSGYTF.

CDR3 protein: CASSEGGQLEAFF. The CDR3 DNA sequence: TGTGCCAGCAGCGAGGGGGGACAGCTAGAAGCTTTCTTT. The gene calls are TRBV3-1 (or the pseudogene TRBV3-2) and TRBJ1-1; TRBD1 aligns across 7 bases. CDR1 LGHDT and CDR2 YNNKEL come from the germline V gene (reference sequence). This CDR3 is 13 amino acids long. J lost 8 bases, V lost 5 bases, and 8 bases had no gene match.

The rearrangement links TRBV28 to TRBJ1-3; 8 bases line up with TRBD1. The germline gives CDR1 MDHEN, CDR2 SYDVKM. V was pared by 5 bases and J by 2 bases, with 5 bases of the junction left unmatched. The CDR3 totals 15 residues. This CDR3 reads CASSPKTGAGNTIYF. The DNA for the CDR3 is TGTGCCAGCAGTCCAAAGACAGGGGCTGGAAACACCATATATTTT.

This clone was picked up one time. The chain links TRBV15 to TRBJ2-7, with D tentatively TRBD2 (6 bases). Trimming took off 4 bases at V and 5 bases at J, with 18 bases between the two ends. The CDR3 runs 15 residues. Germline loops: CDR1 LNHNV, CDR2 YYDKDF (reference sequence). The CDR3 DNA follows: TGTGCCACCAGCACGTTATTGACTAGTGCCAACGAGCAGTACTTC. It encodes CATSTLLTSANEQYF.

This clone was recorded only once. The chain uses TRBV7-6 and TRBJ2-1; 10 bases agree with TRBD2. J lost 2 bases, V lost 4 bases, and 8 bases had no gene match. Germline V gene lookup returns CDR1 SGHVS and CDR2 FNYEAQ. This CDR3 comprises 17 residues. The CDR3 is CASSSRLAGTTYNEQFF. In nucleotides, the CDR3 is TGTGCCAGCAGCTCCCGACTAGCGGGTACTACCTACAATGAGCAGTTCTTC.

This chain connects TRBV6-6 to TRBJ2-1; 8 positions match TRBD2. V shed 6 bases and J 4 bases; nucleotides not matched to a gene: 8. The CDR3 has 15 residues. Germline V gene data show CDR1 as MNHNY and CDR2 as SVGAGI (reference sequence). Here the CDR3 reads CASSDLSGMYNEQFF. CDR3 DNA: TGTGCCAGCAGCGACCTTAGCGGGATGTACAATGAGCAGTTCTTC.

This clone was seen just once. The genes are TRBV5-6 and TRBJ1-3; 9 bases match TRBD1. The CDR3 is 16 residues long. From germline, CDR1 is SGHDT and CDR2 YYEEEE. The V segment lost 3 bases and the J segment 2 bases; nucleotides outside the gene matches: 6. The CDR3 protein is CASSSGQGRAGNTIYF. CDR3 nucleotides: TGTGCCAGCAGCTCGGGACAGGGTAGAGCTGGAAACACCATATATTTT.